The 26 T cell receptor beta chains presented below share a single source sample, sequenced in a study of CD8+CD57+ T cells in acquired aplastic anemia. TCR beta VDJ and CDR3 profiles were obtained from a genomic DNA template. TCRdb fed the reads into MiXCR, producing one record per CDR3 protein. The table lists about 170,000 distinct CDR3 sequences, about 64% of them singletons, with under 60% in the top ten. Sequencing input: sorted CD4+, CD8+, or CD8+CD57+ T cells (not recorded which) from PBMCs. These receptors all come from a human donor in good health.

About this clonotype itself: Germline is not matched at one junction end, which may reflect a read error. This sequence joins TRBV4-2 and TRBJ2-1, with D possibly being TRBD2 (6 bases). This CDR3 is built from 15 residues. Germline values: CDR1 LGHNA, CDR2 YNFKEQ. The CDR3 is CASSQPRLVYNEQFF. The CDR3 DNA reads TGTGCCAGCAGCCAACCGAGACTAGTCTACAACGAGCAGTTCTTC.

The CDR3 DNA sequence: TGTGCCAGTAGTATGAGGGGGCGATCAGGTAGGCTGAGCACTGAAGCTTTCTTT. Translating gives CASSMRGRSGRLSTEAFF. The chain joins TRBV19 to TRBJ1-1, with 7 bases that match TRBD1. V shed 3 bases and J 4 bases; nucleotides not matched to a gene: 17. Germline V gene data show CDR1 as LNHDA and CDR2 as SQIVND (reference sequence). The CDR3 is 18 residues long.

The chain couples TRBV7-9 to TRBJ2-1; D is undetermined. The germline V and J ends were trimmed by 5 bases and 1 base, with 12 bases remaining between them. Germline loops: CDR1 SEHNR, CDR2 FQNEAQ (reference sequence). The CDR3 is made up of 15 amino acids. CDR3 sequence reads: CASSRVVGSYNEQFF. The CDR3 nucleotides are TGTGCCAGCAGCCGGGTCGTGGGTTCCTACAATGAGCAGTTCTTC.

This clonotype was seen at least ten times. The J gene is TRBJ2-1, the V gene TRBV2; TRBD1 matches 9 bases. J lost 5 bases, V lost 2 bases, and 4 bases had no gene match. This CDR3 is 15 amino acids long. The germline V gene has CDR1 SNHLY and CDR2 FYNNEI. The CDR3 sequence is CASSESGTGNNEQFF. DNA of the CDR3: TGTGCCAGCAGTGAATCAGGGACAGGGAACAATGAGCAGTTCTTC. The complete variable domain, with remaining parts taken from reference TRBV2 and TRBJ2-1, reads EPEVTQTPSHQVTQMGQEVILRCVPISNHLYFYWYRQILGQKVEFLVSFYNNEISEKSEIFDDQFSVERPDGSNFTLKIRSTKLEDSAMYFCASSESGTGNNEQFFGPGTRLTVL.

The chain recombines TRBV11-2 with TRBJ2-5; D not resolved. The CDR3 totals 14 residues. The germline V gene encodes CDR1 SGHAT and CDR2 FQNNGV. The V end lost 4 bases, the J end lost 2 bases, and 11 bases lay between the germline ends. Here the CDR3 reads CASSYDSLQETQYF. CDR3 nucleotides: TGTGCCAGCAGCTACGACTCTTTACAAGAGACCCAGTACTTC.

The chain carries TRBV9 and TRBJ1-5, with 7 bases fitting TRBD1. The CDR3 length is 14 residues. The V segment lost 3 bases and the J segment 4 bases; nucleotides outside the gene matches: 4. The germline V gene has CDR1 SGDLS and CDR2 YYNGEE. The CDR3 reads CASSGGTANQPQHF. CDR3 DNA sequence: TGTGCCAGCAGCGGTGGGACAGCAAATCAGCCCCAGCATTTT.

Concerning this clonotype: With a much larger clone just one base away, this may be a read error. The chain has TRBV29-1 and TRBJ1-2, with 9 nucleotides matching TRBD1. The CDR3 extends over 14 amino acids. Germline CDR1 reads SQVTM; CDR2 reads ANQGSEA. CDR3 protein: CSVTGQGTNYGNTF. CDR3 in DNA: TGCAGCGTCACAGGACAGGGGACGAACTATGGCAACACCTTC.

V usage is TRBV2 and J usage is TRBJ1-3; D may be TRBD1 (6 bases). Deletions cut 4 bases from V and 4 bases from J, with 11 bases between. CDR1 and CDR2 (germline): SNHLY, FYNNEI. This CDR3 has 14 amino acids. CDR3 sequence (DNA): TGTGCCAGCAGTGTAACAGGGTTCGGAAACACCATATATTTT. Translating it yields CASSVTGFGNTIYF.

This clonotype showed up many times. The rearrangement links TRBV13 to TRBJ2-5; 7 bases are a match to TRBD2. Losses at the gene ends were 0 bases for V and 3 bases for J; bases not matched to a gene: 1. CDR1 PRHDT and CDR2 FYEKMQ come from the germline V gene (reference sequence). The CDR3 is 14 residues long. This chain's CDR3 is CASSLGLAEETQYF. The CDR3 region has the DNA TGTGCCAGCAGCTTAGGTCTAGCGGAAGAGACCCAGTACTTC. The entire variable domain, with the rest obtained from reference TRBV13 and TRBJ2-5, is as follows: AAGVIQSPRHLIKEKRETATLKCYPIPRHDTVYWYQQGPGQDPQFLISFYEKMQSDKGSIPDRFSAQQFSDYHSELNMSSLELGDSALYFCASSLGLAEETQYFGPGTRLLVL.

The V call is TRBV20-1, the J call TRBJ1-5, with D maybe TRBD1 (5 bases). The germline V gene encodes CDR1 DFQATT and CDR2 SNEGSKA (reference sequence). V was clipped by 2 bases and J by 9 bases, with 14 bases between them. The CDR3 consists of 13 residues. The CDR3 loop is CSARRQLEGPQHF. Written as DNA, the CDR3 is TGCAGTGCTAGAAGACAGCTAGAGGGGCCCCAGCATTTT.

Written as DNA, the CDR3 is TGCGCCAGCAGCTTGGAAGGTACGGGAGGCGCCTACGAGCAGTACTTC. This encodes CASSLEGTGGAYEQYF. This chain connects TRBV5-1 to TRBJ2-7, with 7 bases lining up with TRBD2. V lost 0 bases and J lost 2; bases outside the gene matches: 8. Germline CDR1 reads SGHRS; CDR2 reads YFSETQ. The CDR3 spans 16 residues.

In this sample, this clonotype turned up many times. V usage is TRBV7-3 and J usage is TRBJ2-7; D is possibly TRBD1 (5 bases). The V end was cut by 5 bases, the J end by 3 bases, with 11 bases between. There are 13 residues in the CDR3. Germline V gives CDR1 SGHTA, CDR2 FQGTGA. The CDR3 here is CASSAHQGYEQYF. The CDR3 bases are TGTGCCAGCAGCGCCCATCAGGGCTACGAGCAGTACTTC.

The CDR3 DNA sequence: TGTGCCAGCAGCTTAGTGGGCAGGGAGGTGGATGGCTACACCTTC. It codes for CASSLVGREVDGYTF. V usage is TRBV7-2 and J usage is TRBJ1-2, with D maybe TRBD1 (5 bases). The germline V gene has CDR1 SGHTA and CDR2 FQGNSA. The CDR3 has 15 residues. Trimming pared 1 base from V and 6 bases from J, leaving 15 bases between.

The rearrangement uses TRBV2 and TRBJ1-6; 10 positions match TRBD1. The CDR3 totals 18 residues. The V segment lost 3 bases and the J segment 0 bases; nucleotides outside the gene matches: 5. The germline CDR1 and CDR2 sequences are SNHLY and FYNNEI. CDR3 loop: CASSEGDRGSSYNSPLHF. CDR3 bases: TGTGCCAGCAGTGAGGGGGACAGGGGAAGCTCCTATAATTCACCCCTCCACTTT. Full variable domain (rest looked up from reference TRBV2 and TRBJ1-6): EPEVTQTPSHQVTQMGQEVILRCVPISNHLYFYWYRQILGQKVEFLVSFYNNEISEKSEIFDDQFSVERPDGSNFTLKIRSTKLEDSAMYFCASSEGDRGSSYNSPLHFGNGTRLTVT.

The CDR3 DNA is TGTGCCAGCAGTCGAGCGGGGGGGACCTACGAGCAGTACTTC. It translates to CASSRAGGTYEQYF. This rearrangement joins TRBV12-3 or TRBV12-4 to TRBJ2-7; 10 nucleotides align to TRBD2. Trimming at V came to 5 bases and at J to 2 bases, leaving 3 bases not matched to a gene. The CDR3 covers 14 residues.

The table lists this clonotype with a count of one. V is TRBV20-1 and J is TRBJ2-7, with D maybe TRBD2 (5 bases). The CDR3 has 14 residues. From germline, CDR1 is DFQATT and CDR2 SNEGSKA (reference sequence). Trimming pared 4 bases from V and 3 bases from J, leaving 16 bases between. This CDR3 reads CSATTEEVVYEQYF. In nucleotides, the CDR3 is TGCAGTGCTACCACAGAGGAGGTTGTCTACGAGCAGTACTTC.

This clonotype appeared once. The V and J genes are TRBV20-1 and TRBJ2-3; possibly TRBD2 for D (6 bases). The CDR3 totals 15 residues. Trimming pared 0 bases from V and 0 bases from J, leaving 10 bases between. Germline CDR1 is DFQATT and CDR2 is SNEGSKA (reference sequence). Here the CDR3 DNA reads TGCAGTGCTAGAGACCCTAGCGTCAGCACAGATACGCAGTATTTT. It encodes CSARDPSVSTDTQYF.

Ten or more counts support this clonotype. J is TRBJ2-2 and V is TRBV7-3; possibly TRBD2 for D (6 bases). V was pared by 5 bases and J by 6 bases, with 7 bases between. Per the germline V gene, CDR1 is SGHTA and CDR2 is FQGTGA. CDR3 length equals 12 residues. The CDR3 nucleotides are TGTGCCAGCAGCCCGGGAGCCGGGGAGCTGTTTTTT. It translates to CASSPGAGELFF.

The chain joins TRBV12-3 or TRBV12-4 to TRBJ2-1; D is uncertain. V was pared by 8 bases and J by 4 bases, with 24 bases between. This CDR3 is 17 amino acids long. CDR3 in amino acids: CASSRKRWADRYNEQFF. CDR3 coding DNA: TGTGCCAGCTCTCGCAAACGGTGGGCGGATCGATACAATGAGCAGTTCTTC.

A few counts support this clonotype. The CDR3 DNA is TGTGCCAGCAGCTCCCTGGGGGGTAACTATGGCTACACCTTC. Amino acids: CASSSLGGNYGYTF. This rearrangement joins TRBV2 to TRBJ1-2; possible D gene TRBD1, 5 bases. This CDR3 contains 14 residues. V dropped 6 bases and J dropped 1 base, with 12 bases sitting between them. Looked up from germline, CDR1 is SNHLY and CDR2 is FYNNEI.

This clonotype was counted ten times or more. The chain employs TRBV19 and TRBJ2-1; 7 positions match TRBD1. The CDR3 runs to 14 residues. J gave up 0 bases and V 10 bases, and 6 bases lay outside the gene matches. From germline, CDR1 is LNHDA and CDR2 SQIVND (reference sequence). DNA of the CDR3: TGTGCCACCAGACAGGGCAGCTCCTACAATGAGCAGTTCTTC. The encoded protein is CATRQGSSYNEQFF. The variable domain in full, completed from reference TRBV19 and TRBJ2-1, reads DGGITQSPKYLFRKEGQNVTLSCEQNLNHDAMYWYRQDPGQGLRLIYYSQIVNDFQKGDIAEGYSVSREKKESFPLTVTSAQKNPTAFYLCATRQGSSYNEQFFGPGTRLTVL.

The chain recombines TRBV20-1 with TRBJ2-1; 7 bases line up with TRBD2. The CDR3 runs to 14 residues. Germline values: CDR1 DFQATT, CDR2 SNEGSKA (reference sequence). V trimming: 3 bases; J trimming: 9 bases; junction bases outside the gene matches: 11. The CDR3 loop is CSASGLETYSEQFF. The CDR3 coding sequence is TGCAGTGCTAGTGGACTAGAAACGTATAGTGAGCAGTTCTTC.

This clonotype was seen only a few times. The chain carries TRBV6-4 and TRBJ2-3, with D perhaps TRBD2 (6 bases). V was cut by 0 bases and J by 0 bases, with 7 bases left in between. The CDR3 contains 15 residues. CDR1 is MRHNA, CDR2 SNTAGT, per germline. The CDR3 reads CASSDSAGSTDTQYF. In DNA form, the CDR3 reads TGTGCCAGCAGTGACTCTGCGGGAAGCACAGATACGCAGTATTTT.

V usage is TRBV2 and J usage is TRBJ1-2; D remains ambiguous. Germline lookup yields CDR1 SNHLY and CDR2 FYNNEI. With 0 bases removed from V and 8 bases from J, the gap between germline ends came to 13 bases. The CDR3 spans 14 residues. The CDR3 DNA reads TGTGCCAGCAGTGAAGCGCGGGGTCCGCAGGGCTACACCTTC. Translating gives CASSEARGPQGYTF.

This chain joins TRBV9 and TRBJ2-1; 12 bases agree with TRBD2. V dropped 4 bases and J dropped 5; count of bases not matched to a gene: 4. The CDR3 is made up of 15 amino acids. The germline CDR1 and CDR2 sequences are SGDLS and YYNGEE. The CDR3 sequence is CASSYRTSGDNEQFF. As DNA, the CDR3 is TGTGCCAGCAGCTATCGGACTAGCGGGGACAATGAGCAGTTCTTC.

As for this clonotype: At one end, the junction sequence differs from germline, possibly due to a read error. The CDR3 protein is CASSLGRNYEQYF. CDR3 coding DNA: TGTGCCAGCAGTTTAGGGCGGAACTACGAGCAGTACTTC. The chain joins TRBV7-2 to TRBJ2-7; no reliable D call. This CDR3 region has 13 residues. CDR1 is SGHTA, CDR2 FQGNSA, per germline. The whole variable domain, remainder taken from reference TRBV7-2 and TRBJ2-7, is GAGVSQSPSNKVTEKGKDVELRCDPISGHTALYWYRQSLGQGLEFLIYFQGNSAPDKSGLPSDRFSAERTGGSVSTLTIQRTQQEDSAVYLCASSLGRNYEQYFGPGTRLTVT.